This record looks at one T cell receptor beta chain sequence and its context. Its antigen is unknown. Nothing much larger sits one base from this clone, and base qualities are not available. The sample belongs to a study of blood T cell repertoires in COVID-19 (dated by TCRdb to about 2020). In terms of the full investigation: Collaborator samples came from the United States, Italy and Spain and covered acute and convalescent phases of COVID-19. Where HLA class I and class II types were available, the types were taken from metadata supplied by the sample provider, not from assay-based typing. Deeply sampled blood TCRbeta repertoires from subjects exposed to, actively infected with, or recovered from COVID-19 were included in the dataset. The material from the prospective study consisted of cDNA or gDNA derived from T cells, B-cell-depleted T cells, or PBMCs. A de-identified subject ID, COVID-19 status, age in years and sex were almost always included in the sample metadata. Samples were obtained from the ongoing ImmuneRACE study (first 160 participants) and from about 1,300 subjects provided by 6 global collaborators. The repertoires were released in a freely available public database intended as a resource for research on the immune response to SARS-CoV-2.

General study outcomes and caveats: The quantity of clinical and demographic metadata differed by source and by participant and was supplied without curation.

TCRbeta CDR3 regions were amplified from genomic DNA using the immunoSEQ Assay, a bias-controlled multiplex PCR. The published analysis was carried out like this. The number of nucleated cells in each sample was estimated from the amplification of reference gene primers within the assay. To quantify the absolute abundance of each unique TCRbeta CDR3 rearrangement, sequence reads were collapsed and filtered. For each sample, productive Simpson clonality was calculated as the square root of Simpson's diversity index across productive rearrangements. In its TCRdb copy, this immuneACCESS table keeps in-frame sequences only and misses some clones. Where compared with another copy, unresolved V genes explain less than half of these, and the others have no known cause. Clone size and V and J calls were adopted from that table, with D and trimming inferred from the DNA. Within this sample are roughly 98,000 clones, with about 80% of them counted one time only. Jointly, the top ten make up under 13% of the sample.

The CDR3 measures 12 amino acids from cysteine to phenylalanine. The DNA shown is the 36-base CDR3, in frame from base 1. CDR1 and CDR2 are read off the germline V gene as SNHLY and FYNNEI. Between the V and J ends, shortened by 1 base and 12 bases respectively, the junction contains 10 bases. Collaborating institutions collected whole blood in K2EDTA tubes following their own protocols. For TCRbeta analysis, collaborator samples were shipped as frozen whole blood, as isolated PBMCs, or as DNA extracted from either sample type. The source is a man between 70 and 80 years old with active or convalescent COVID-19. The material sequenced was peripheral blood. The rearrangement combines TRBV2 with TRBJ2-1; the D gene assignment is ambiguous. The nucleotide sequence reads TGTGCCAGCAGTGAAGGTGGGCCTTCGCAGTTCTTC. Translated, it reads CASSEGGPSQFF.